Listed below are T cell receptor beta chains from one sample, sequenced in a study of T cell responses to AZD1222 COVID-19 vaccine. TCRdb keeps only in-frame clones here, not all; method: immunoSEQ multiplex PCR. The sample records approximately 170,000 clones, around 89% being singletons. The input for sequencing was peripheral blood, taken on day 0 of AZD1222 vaccination. The receptors stem from an adult in good health. Both conserved end residues are part of each CDR3. Each record gives: J gene, V gene, D gene, clone size, CDR3 DNA, CDR3 protein. A D gene is named only where the DNA matches it firmly. Clone size appears in some rows only: once, few, many, or a class for an expanded clone.

j_call: TRBJ2-4
v_call: TRBV11-2
d_call: TRBD2
clone_size: -
cdr3_nt: TGTGCCAGCAGCTTAGGAGCGGGGCTAGCCAAAAACATTCAGTACTTC
cdr3_aa: CASSLGAGLAKNIQYF

j_call: TRBJ1-5
v_call: TRBV6-1
d_call: -
clone_size: -
cdr3_nt: TGTGCCAGCAGTGATGGCAGGGAGTATCAGCCCCAGCATTTT
cdr3_aa: CASSDGREYQPQHF

j_call: TRBJ2-6
v_call: TRBV5-1
d_call: -
clone_size: -
cdr3_nt: TGCGCCAGCAGCTTGATTCGCGGCACGGGCTCTGGGCAAGGCGTCCTGACTTTC
cdr3_aa: CASSLIRGTGSGQGVLTF

j_call: TRBJ2-7
v_call: TRBV5-4
d_call: -
clone_size: -
cdr3_nt: TGTGCCAGCAGCTTGGGGGGGCGAGTCTACGAGCAGTACTTC
cdr3_aa: CASSLGGRVYEQYF

j_call: TRBJ2-3
v_call: TRBV10-2
d_call: -
clone_size: once
cdr3_nt: TGCGCCAGCAGTGACCACCGGGGGGCGGGTTCAGATACGCAGTATTTT
cdr3_aa: CASSDHRGAGSDTQYF

j_call: TRBJ2-5
v_call: TRBV21-1
d_call: -
clone_size: -
cdr3_nt: TGTGCCAGCTCCTTTCTAAAGCGGGGGGCGGGAGAGACCCAGTACTTC
cdr3_aa: CASSFLKRGAGETQYF

j_call: TRBJ2-5
v_call: TRBV5-6
d_call: -
clone_size: -
cdr3_nt: TGTGCCAGCAGCTTCCAAGAGACCCAGTACTTC
cdr3_aa: CASSFQETQYF

j_call: TRBJ2-7
v_call: TRBV4-2
d_call: -
clone_size: -
cdr3_nt: TGTGCCAGCAGCAAGCCGCTAAAGTCCGAGCAGTACTTC
cdr3_aa: CASSKPLKSEQYF

j_call: TRBJ2-1
v_call: TRBV3-1/TRBV3-2
d_call: -
clone_size: -
cdr3_nt: TGTGCCAGCAGCCAAGGTAGAGGGGGTCTTGACAATGAGCAGTTCTTC
cdr3_aa: CASSQGRGGLDNEQFF

j_call: TRBJ2-2
v_call: TRBV5-5
d_call: -
clone_size: -
cdr3_nt: TGTGCCAGCAGCTTGGATTCGCCCGGGGAGCTGTTTTTT
cdr3_aa: CASSLDSPGELFF

j_call: TRBJ2-4
v_call: TRBV3-1/TRBV3-2
d_call: -
clone_size: -
cdr3_nt: TGTGCCAGCAGCCAAGGGGATCAGAGGACCATTCAGTACTTC
cdr3_aa: CASSQGDQRTIQYF

j_call: TRBJ1-5
v_call: TRBV7-8
d_call: -
clone_size: few
cdr3_nt: TGTGCCAGCAGCTTAGAGTCGGGGGCCCAGCCCCAGCATTTT
cdr3_aa: CASSLESGAQPQHF

j_call: TRBJ2-3
v_call: TRBV19
d_call: TRBD1
clone_size: -
cdr3_nt: TGTGCCAGTAGTAGGAAGCCGGGACAGATCTCAGATACGCAGTATTTT
cdr3_aa: CASSRKPGQISDTQYF

j_call: TRBJ2-1
v_call: TRBV6-2/TRBV6-3
d_call: TRBD1
clone_size: -
cdr3_nt: TGTGCCAGCAGTTACTGGCAGGGGGATGGGAACAATGAGCAGTTCTTC
cdr3_aa: CASSYWQGDGNNEQFF

j_call: TRBJ2-5
v_call: TRBV5-5
d_call: -
clone_size: -
cdr3_nt: TGTGCCAGCAGCCATGGGGGTTTTTCAGAGACCCAGTACTTC
cdr3_aa: CASSHGGFSETQYF

j_call: TRBJ1-6
v_call: TRBV6-6
d_call: -
clone_size: -
cdr3_nt: TGTGCCAGCATTCGGGACGGGGAAAGCTCCTATAATTCACCCCTCCACTTT
cdr3_aa: CASIRDGESSYNSPLHF

j_call: TRBJ2-1
v_call: TRBV27
d_call: TRBD2
clone_size: -
cdr3_nt: TGTGCCAGCAGTGGACTAGCGGGGTTCGATGAGCAGTTCTTC
cdr3_aa: CASSGLAGFDEQFF

j_call: TRBJ2-2
v_call: TRBV7-3
d_call: TRBD2
clone_size: -
cdr3_nt: TGTGCCAGCAGTATAGCGGGCACGGGCGGGGAGCTGTTTTTT
cdr3_aa: CASSIAGTGGELFF

j_call: TRBJ2-5
v_call: TRBV6-6
d_call: TRBD2
clone_size: -
cdr3_nt: TGTGCCAGCAGTCTTCCGAATAGTGGGACTAGCGGGGGTCAAGAGACCCAGTACTTC
cdr3_aa: CASSLPNSGTSGGQETQYF

j_call: TRBJ1-2
v_call: TRBV6-6
d_call: -
clone_size: -
cdr3_nt: TGTGCCAGCAGTTCGTCAACAGCTTACTATGGCTACACCTTC
cdr3_aa: CASSSSTAYYGYTF

j_call: TRBJ2-6
v_call: TRBV19
d_call: -
clone_size: -
cdr3_nt: TGTGCCAGTACTGGGTTCCAAATAGGCTCTGGGGCCAACGTCCTGACTTTC
cdr3_aa: CASTGFQIGSGANVLTF

j_call: TRBJ2-2
v_call: TRBV6-6
d_call: -
clone_size: -
cdr3_nt: TGTGCCAGCAGTAGCCTAGGGTTGGGCGGGGAGCTGTTTTTT
cdr3_aa: CASSSLGLGGELFF

j_call: TRBJ1-1
v_call: TRBV2
d_call: TRBD1
clone_size: -
cdr3_nt: TGTGCCAGCAGTGTCCAGGGGGCGTTATTCACTGAAGCTTTCTTT
cdr3_aa: CASSVQGALFTEAFF

j_call: TRBJ2-1
v_call: TRBV5-4
d_call: -
clone_size: -
cdr3_nt: TGTGCCAGCAGCCATACGGGTGGCGGTTACAATGAGCAGTTCTTC
cdr3_aa: CASSHTGGGYNEQFF

j_call: TRBJ1-2
v_call: TRBV30
d_call: TRBD1
clone_size: -
cdr3_nt: TGTGCCTGGAGTGAACAGGGGTATGGCTACACCTTC
cdr3_aa: CAWSEQGYGYTF

j_call: TRBJ2-5
v_call: TRBV6-5
d_call: -
clone_size: -
cdr3_nt: TGTGCCAGCAGGGGGGACCAAGAGACCCAGTACTTC
cdr3_aa: CASRGDQETQYF

j_call: TRBJ1-5
v_call: TRBV19
d_call: -
clone_size: -
cdr3_nt: TGTGCCAGTAGTAACCCCCCTGGACAGCCCCAGCATTTT
cdr3_aa: CASSNPPGQPQHF

j_call: TRBJ1-4
v_call: TRBV28
d_call: -
clone_size: -
cdr3_nt: TGTGCCAGCAGACCTCAGGGGTGGGATGAAAAACTGTTTTTT
cdr3_aa: CASRPQGWDEKLFF

j_call: TRBJ1-5
v_call: TRBV28
d_call: -
clone_size: few
cdr3_nt: TGTGCCAGCAGGGACTTTTCGGGAGGCAATCAGCCCCAGCATTTT
cdr3_aa: CASRDFSGGNQPQHF

j_call: TRBJ1-2
v_call: TRBV6-5
d_call: -
clone_size: -
cdr3_nt: TGTGCCAGCAGTTACTCTCTCCACGGATACTATGGCTACACCTTC
cdr3_aa: CASSYSLHGYYGYTF

j_call: TRBJ2-7
v_call: TRBV19
d_call: -
clone_size: once
cdr3_nt: TGTGCCAGTAGTACGACAGGCTCCTACGAGCAGTACTTC
cdr3_aa: CASSTTGSYEQYF

j_call: TRBJ1-4
v_call: TRBV15
d_call: -
clone_size: -
cdr3_nt: TGTGCCACCAGCAGAGAGCTGGGCGGGGGGAATGAAAAACTGTTTTTT
cdr3_aa: CATSRELGGGNEKLFF

j_call: TRBJ1-3
v_call: TRBV3-1/TRBV3-2
d_call: TRBD1
clone_size: -
cdr3_nt: TGTGCCAGCAGCCAAGAGGACAGGGACTCTGGAAACACCATATATTTT
cdr3_aa: CASSQEDRDSGNTIYF

j_call: TRBJ1-4
v_call: TRBV14
d_call: -
clone_size: -
cdr3_nt: TGTGCCAGCAGCTCCGGTTCTCGACTGTTTTTT
cdr3_aa: CASSSGSRLFF

j_call: TRBJ1-1
v_call: TRBV20-1
d_call: -
clone_size: -
cdr3_nt: TGCAGTGCACAAACCGGGACCGAAGCTTTCTTT
cdr3_aa: CSAQTGTEAFF

j_call: TRBJ1-1
v_call: TRBV5-5
d_call: -
clone_size: -
cdr3_nt: TGTGCCAGCAGCTTGGAAGTGAACACTGAAGCTTTCTTT
cdr3_aa: CASSLEVNTEAFF

j_call: TRBJ1-4
v_call: TRBV29-1
d_call: -
clone_size: -
cdr3_nt: TGCAGCGCCACAGTGGGGGGGAATGAAAAACTGTTTTTT
cdr3_aa: CSATVGGNEKLFF

j_call: TRBJ2-2
v_call: TRBV6-5
d_call: -
clone_size: -
cdr3_nt: TGTGCCAGCAGACTAGCCAACACCGGGGAGCTGTTTTTT
cdr3_aa: CASRLANTGELFF

j_call: TRBJ2-5
v_call: TRBV9
d_call: TRBD2
clone_size: -
cdr3_nt: TGTGCCAGCAGCCCCCGGACTAGCGGGGGCCAAGAGACCCAGTACTTC
cdr3_aa: CASSPRTSGGQETQYF

j_call: TRBJ2-7
v_call: TRBV7-2
d_call: -
clone_size: -
cdr3_nt: TGTGCCAGCAGCTTATTTAGCGGCCTCTCCTACGAGCAGTACTTC
cdr3_aa: CASSLFSGLSYEQYF

j_call: TRBJ1-2
v_call: TRBV6-1
d_call: -
clone_size: -
cdr3_nt: TGTGCCAGCAGTGAACTACCTCCGGGACACGGAGCCTATGGCTACACCTTC
cdr3_aa: CASSELPPGHGAYGYTF

j_call: TRBJ2-1
v_call: TRBV10-1
d_call: -
clone_size: once
cdr3_nt: TGCGCCAGCAGTGGAAGGAGGGGAGCCTCCTACAATGAGCAGTTCTTC
cdr3_aa: CASSGRRGASYNEQFF

j_call: TRBJ1-4
v_call: TRBV9
d_call: -
clone_size: -
cdr3_nt: TGTGCCAGCAGCCAAGGGTCAATCGGAGGAAAACTGTTTTTT
cdr3_aa: CASSQGSIGGKLFF

j_call: TRBJ2-1
v_call: TRBV6-5
d_call: TRBD1
clone_size: -
cdr3_nt: TGTGCCAGCAGGGGCGGACAGGGTATTATCAATGAGCAGTTCTTC
cdr3_aa: CASRGGQGIINEQFF

j_call: TRBJ1-2
v_call: TRBV2
d_call: -
clone_size: -
cdr3_nt: TGTGCCAGCAGTGTGCAGGGAGGCACCTATGGCTACACCTTC
cdr3_aa: CASSVQGGTYGYTF